This passage covers 21 T cell receptor beta chains from one sample sequenced in a study of T cell responses to AZD1222 COVID-19 vaccine. Data came from immunoSEQ multiplex PCR; TCRdb stores just in-frame clones and leaves some out. In the table there are around 91,000 clones, about 88% of which are singletons. The starting material was peripheral blood, obtained on day 0 of AZD1222 vaccination. The source of these receptors is an adult in good health.

The chain carries TRBV7-3 and TRBJ2-1; D possibly corresponds to TRBD2 (6 bases). CDR1 is SGHTA, CDR2 FQGTGA, per germline. V lost 6 bases to trimming and J lost 11 bases, with 14 bases between them. The CDR3 covers 12 residues. In DNA, the CDR3 is TGTGCCAGCAGTGATGGGGGAGGTAAGCAGTTCTTC. Translation gives CASSDGGGKQFF.

The rearrangement links TRBV24-1 to TRBJ1-2; 7 nucleotides agree with TRBD1. Trimming removed 9 bases from V and 8 bases from J; junction bases left unmatched: 11. The CDR3 is 13 residues long. Germline-derived CDR1 and CDR2 are KGHDR and SFDVKD. Written as DNA, the CDR3 is TGTGCCACCGCGCAAGGGCAGGACAGGGGCTACACCTTC. As protein: CATAQGQDRGYTF.

This chain links TRBV7-3 with TRBJ2-3; 12 bases map to TRBD1. From germline, CDR1 is SGHTA and CDR2 FQGTGA. This CDR3 comprises 16 residues. The V segment lost 2 bases and the J segment 4 bases; nucleotides outside the gene matches: 4. Here the CDR3 DNA reads TGTGCCAGCAGCTTATGGGGACAGGGGGCGGCAGATACGCAGTATTTT. Protein product: CASSLWGQGAADTQYF.

This chain connects TRBV7-2 to TRBJ1-2, with D uncertain. Trimming took 2 bases from V and 3 from J, leaving 13 bases between them. CDR3 length: 15 residues. Germline CDR1 is SGHTA and CDR2 is FQGNSA. CDR3 DNA: TGTGCCAGCAGCTTACAGGATCTGGGGTACTATGGCTACACCTTC. Residues: CASSLQDLGYYGYTF.

The chain couples TRBV29-1 to TRBJ1-2; perhaps TRBD1 as D (5 bases). The CDR3 totals 15 residues. Germline loops: CDR1 SQVTM, CDR2 ANQGSEA. Trimming took off 0 bases at V and 4 bases at J, with 15 bases between the two ends. This chain's CDR3 is CSVEDLAAGLYGYTF. CDR3 sequence (DNA): TGCAGCGTTGAAGATCTGGCGGCAGGGCTCTATGGCTACACCTTC. Supplemented by reference TRBV29-1 and TRBJ1-2, the full variable domain reads SAVISQKPSRDICQRGTSLTIQCQVDSQVTMMFWYRQQPGQSLTLIATANQGSEATYESGFVIDKFPISRPNLTFSTLTVSNMSPEDSSIYLCSVEDLAAGLYGYTFGSGTRLTVV.

The J gene is TRBJ1-1, the V gene TRBV5-4; tentative D call: TRBD1 (5 bases). The CDR3 has 14 residues. CDR1 and CDR2 from the germline V gene are SGHNT and YYREEE (reference sequence). The V and J ends lost 0 bases and 6 bases respectively, with 12 bases between them. CDR3 region: CASSLGGVAAEAFF. As DNA, the CDR3 is TGTGCCAGCAGCTTGGGAGGGGTAGCGGCTGAAGCTTTCTTT.

The chain combines TRBV7-2 with TRBJ2-3, with TRBD2 matching 7 bases. This CDR3 comprises 16 residues. Germline CDR1 and CDR2: SGHTA and FQGNSA. Losses at the gene ends were 1 base for V and 6 bases for J; bases not matched to a gene: 10. CDR3 bases: TGTGCCAGCAGCTTAGACGCGCCGGGGGGAGTGGATACGCAGTATTTT. Its translation: CASSLDAPGGVDTQYF.

This chain uses TRBV24-1 with TRBJ2-1, with D possibly matching TRBD1 (5 bases). V was clipped by 3 bases and J by 7 bases, with 9 bases between them. CDR1 KGHDR and CDR2 SFDVKD come from the germline V gene. CDR3 length: 13 amino acids. The CDR3 loop is CATSDGAMNEQFF. CDR3 coding DNA: TGTGCCACCAGTGATGGGGCAATGAATGAGCAGTTCTTC.

This clone was detected once. The chain employs TRBV4-2 and TRBJ2-2; tentative D call: TRBD2 (6 bases). CDR1 and CDR2 (germline): LGHNA, YNFKEQ. The CDR3 is made up of 13 amino acids. V shed 4 bases and J shed 7 bases, with 10 bases lying between them. CDR3: CASSLFGGGELFF. The CDR3 DNA is TGTGCCAGCAGCCTGTTCGGGGGCGGGGAGCTGTTTTTT.

This sequence joins TRBV6-6 and TRBJ1-5; D uncertain. The ends were cut back, 5 bases at V and 1 base at J, with 12 bases in the middle. Germline CDR1 is MNHNY and CDR2 is SVGAGI (reference sequence). This CDR3 comprises 15 residues. The CDR3 loop reads CASSRLGESNQPQHF. CDR3 bases: TGTGCCAGCAGTCGCCTCGGTGAGAGCAATCAGCCCCAGCATTTT.

The V call is TRBV6-2 or TRBV6-3, the J call TRBJ2-5, with D possibly called TRBD1 or TRBD2 (5 bases each). CDR1 is MNHEY and CDR2 is SVGEGT in the germline V gene. V was pared by 6 bases and J by 5 bases, with 16 bases between. CDR3 length: 14 residues. The CDR3 reads CASSQAGTGETQYF. The CDR3 bases are TGTGCCAGCAGCCAAGCAGGGACCGGCGAGACCCAGTACTTC.

The chain links TRBV28 to TRBJ1-2; 8 positions match TRBD1. After removal of 4 bases from V and 4 bases from J, the junction contained 5 bases not matched to a gene. Germline V gene data show CDR1 as MDHEN and CDR2 as SYDVKM. The CDR3 has 14 residues. CDR3 sequence reads: CASSSGQGFYGYTF. CDR3 sequence (DNA): TGTGCCAGCAGTTCCGGACAGGGATTCTATGGCTACACCTTC.

The chain uses TRBV5-1 and TRBJ2-1; D gene uncertain. Germline V gene lookup returns CDR1 SGHRS and CDR2 YFSETQ. With 4 bases removed from V and 5 bases from J, the gap between germline ends came to 16 bases. This CDR3 is 15 amino acids long. CDR3 in DNA: TGCGCCAGCAGCCCCCTTGGCCGGTCGGACAATGAGCAGTTCTTC. Protein: CASSPLGRSDNEQFF.

The V call is TRBV7-9, the J call TRBJ1-6; D uncertain. CDR3 length equals 10 residues. Germline values: CDR1 SEHNR, CDR2 FQNEAQ (reference sequence). Trimming took 11 bases from V and 19 from J, leaving 18 bases between them. The CDR3 DNA reads as TGTGCCTCAGGAGGGCCCGTTTTTCACTTT. Translated: CASGGPVFHF. Looking up the rest from reference TRBV7-9 and TRBJ1-6 gives the full variable domain: DTGVSQNPRHKITKRGQNVTFRCDPISEHNRLYWYRQTLGQGPEFLTYFQNEAQLEKSRLLSDRFSAERPKGSFSTLEIQRTEQGDSAMYLCASGGPVFHFGNGTRLTVT.

As DNA, the CDR3 is TGTGCCAGCAGTGATAGTAGGGGCACAGATACGCAGTATTTT. Its protein is CASSDSRGTDTQYF. This chain connects TRBV2 to TRBJ2-3, with D uncertain. The V end was cut by 3 bases, the J end by 1 base, with 8 bases between. The CDR3 length is 14 residues. The germline V gene encodes CDR1 SNHLY and CDR2 FYNNEI.

The rearrangement links TRBV7-8 to TRBJ2-2, with D perhaps given as TRBD1 or TRBD2 (5 bases each). V lost 5 bases and J 4 bases, leaving 20 bases between the germline ends. The germline CDR1 and CDR2 sequences are SGHVS and FQNEAQ. The length of the CDR3 is 17 residues. The DNA for the CDR3 is TGTGCCAGCAGCCCGCGAGGGGCCCCAGTGGGCACCGGGGAGCTGTTTTTT. Amino acid sequence: CASSPRGAPVGTGELFF.

CDR3 nucleotides: TGTGCCAGCAGCGTAGAGAGGAACACTGAAGCTTTCTTT. It yields the protein CASSVERNTEAFF. The J gene is TRBJ1-1, the V gene TRBV9; D gene uncertain. The CDR3 spans 13 residues. V was pared by 0 bases and J by 1 base, with 4 bases between. Germline V lookup: CDR1 SGDLS, CDR2 YYNGEE.

This sequence joins TRBV28 and TRBJ1-3, with 8 nucleotides matching TRBD1. Germline CDR1 reads MDHEN; CDR2 reads SYDVKM. This CDR3 spans 15 amino acids. V gave up 6 bases and J gave up 0 bases; unmatched junction bases: 4. The CDR3 DNA is TGTGCCAGCAGATCCACAGGGGGCTCTGGAAACACCATATATTTT. Protein: CASRSTGGSGNTIYF. The complete variable domain, with remaining parts taken from reference TRBV28 and TRBJ1-3, reads DVKVTQSSRYLVKRTGEKVFLECVQDMDHENMFWYRQDPGLGLRLIYFSYDVKMKEKGDIPEGYSVSREKKERFSLILESASTNQTSMYLCASRSTGGSGNTIYFGEGSWLTVV.

The chain recombines TRBV18 with TRBJ1-5, with TRBD1 matching over 8 bases. The CDR3 is made up of 13 amino acids. Looked up from germline, CDR1 is KGHSH and CDR2 is LQKENI. The ends lost 5 bases at V and 8 bases at J; junction bases unmatched: 5. Here the CDR3 reads CASSADRAKPQHF. The CDR3 region has the DNA TGTGCCAGCTCAGCGGACAGGGCTAAGCCCCAGCATTTT. Full variable domain (remainder filled in from reference TRBV18 and TRBJ1-5): NAGVMQNPRHLVRRRGQEARLRCSPMKGHSHVYWYRQLPEEGLKFMVYLQKENIIDESGMPKERFSAEFPKEGPSILRIQQVVRGDSAAYFCASSADRAKPQHFGDGTRLSIL.

The table lists this clone with a few counts. This chain connects TRBV6-2 or TRBV6-3 to TRBJ2-5; D may be TRBD1 or TRBD2 (5 bases each). Germline V lookup: CDR1 MNHEY, CDR2 SVGEGT. CDR3 size: 13 residues. V was trimmed by 5 bases and J by 1 base, leaving 8 bases between them. The CDR3 is CASSGTSQETQYF. The CDR3 coding sequence is TGTGCCAGCAGTGGGACGTCCCAAGAGACCCAGTACTTC.

The chain combines TRBV5-4 with TRBJ2-1; 8 bases are shared with TRBD1. CDR3 length: 14 amino acids. V gave up 6 bases and J gave up 7 bases; unmatched junction bases: 9. The germline V gene encodes CDR1 SGHNT and CDR2 YYREEE (reference sequence). The CDR3 coding sequence is TGTGCCAGCATCCCTGACAGGGGAAAGAATGAGCAGTTCTTC. Translating gives CASIPDRGKNEQFF.